A single sample gave rise to the 30 T cell receptor beta chains below, sequenced in a study of OX40 agonist ivuxolimab in advanced cancers. Generated by immunoSEQ multiplex PCR, the TCRdb table keeps only in-frame clones and is missing some. The repertoire consists of about 35,000 clones, with roughly 90% occurring once and the leading ten covering roughly a third. The specimen comprised CD4+ or CD8+ T cells sorted from blood, sampled in a trial of the OX40 agonist ivuxolimab. The receptors were sampled from an adult with an advanced solid tumor such as melanoma, head and neck, liver or kidney cancer.

The rearrangement uses TRBV19 and TRBJ1-1; no clear D gene. The CDR3 is made up of 14 amino acids. Germline V CDR1 and CDR2: LNHDA, SQIVND (reference sequence). V lost 3 bases, J lost 5 bases, and 13 bases lay in between. The CDR3 DNA reads as TGTGCCAGTAGTATTGTGGCTTTTCGGACTGAAGCTTTCTTT. Its translation is CASSIVAFRTEAFF.

In nucleotides, the CDR3 is TGTGCCAGCAGCTTCATGACAGGGGAGACCCTTAACTATGGCTACACCTTC. This translates into CASSFMTGETLNYGYTF. This chain connects TRBV28 to TRBJ1-2, with 8 positions matching TRBD1. The germline gives CDR1 MDHEN, CDR2 SYDVKM. Germline trimming cut 6 bases from V and 1 base from J; bases unmatched to any gene: 13. This CDR3 comprises 17 residues.

The V call is TRBV21-1, the J call TRBJ2-5; the listed D gene, TRBD1, was not tested against the DNA. TRBV21-1 is a known pseudogene. The CDR3 loop spans 13 amino acids. In nucleotides, the CDR3 is TGTGCCAGCAGCATCAGGGCGAAGGAGACCCAGTACTTC. This gives the protein CASSIRAKETQYF.

This chain joins TRBV9 and TRBJ1-2, with D possibly TRBD1 on 5 matching bases. Germline CDR1 reads SGDLS; CDR2 reads YYNGEE. The CDR3 length is 14 residues. Trimming pared 4 bases from V and 8 bases from J, leaving 18 bases between. CDR3: CASSSATGSGGYTF. As DNA, the CDR3 is TGTGCCAGCAGCTCAGCCACAGGTTCCGGGGGCTACACCTTC.

This clone was found a few times. The chain couples TRBV11-2 to TRBJ1-1, with D possibly being TRBD1 (6 bases). The CDR3 runs to 14 residues. Trimming removed 6 bases at V and 5 bases at J, with 16 bases between. Germline CDR1 is SGHAT and CDR2 is FQNNGV. The CDR3 region has the DNA TGTGCCAGCAGTTACAGGGAGGGGGAAACTGAAGCTTTCTTT. Protein: CASSYREGETEAFF.

The chain recombines TRBV9 with TRBJ2-7; D not resolved. Germline V gene sequence: CDR1 SGDLS, CDR2 YYNGEE. The CDR3 is 14 amino acids. Trimming removed 0 bases from V and 0 bases from J, with 7 bases in between. The CDR3 nucleotides are TGTGCCAGCAGCGTAGGTGACACCTCCTACGAGCAGTACTTC. It specifies CASSVGDTSYEQYF.

This clone was detected only once. This chain connects TRBV5-6 to TRBJ2-7; 13 positions agree with TRBD2. Germline V gene data show CDR1 as SGHDT and CDR2 as YYEEEE. After removal of 4 bases from V and 5 bases from J, the junction contained 9 bases not matched to a gene. CDR3 length equals 16 residues. The CDR3 region is CASSRQTSGRFNEQYF. The DNA of the CDR3 is TGTGCCAGCAGCAGACAGACTAGCGGGAGGTTCAACGAGCAGTACTTC.

The chain employs TRBV19 and TRBJ2-2; D ambiguous. CDR1 and CDR2 (germline): LNHDA, SQIVND (reference sequence). The CDR3 has 17 residues. The V end lost 5 bases, the J end lost 0 bases, and 16 bases lay between the germline ends. In nucleotides, the CDR3 is TGTGCCAGTAGTTGGCCCTCAACTGGCGCGAACACCGGGGAGCTGTTTTTT. Amino acids: CASSWPSTGANTGELFF.

The rearrangement uses TRBV6-5 and TRBJ2-2, with a possible D match to TRBD2 (5 bases). The germline V gene has CDR1 MNHEY and CDR2 SVGAGI. Trimming took off 2 bases at V and 3 bases at J, with 10 bases between the two ends. The CDR3 totals 15 residues. The CDR3 spells CASSYGGRDTGELFF. CDR3 nucleotides: TGTGCCAGCAGTTACGGTGGGCGGGACACCGGGGAGCTGTTTTTT.

This clone was recorded a few times. This chain joins TRBV28 and TRBJ1-3, with unresolved D. Germline CDR1 MDHEN, CDR2 SYDVKM. The CDR3 spans 14 residues. V was trimmed by 3 bases and J by 0 bases, leaving 6 bases between them. CDR3 sequence reads: CASSLDGSGNTIYF. For the CDR3, the DNA is TGTGCCAGCAGTTTGGATGGCTCTGGAAACACCATATATTTT.

The chain employs TRBV5-4 and TRBJ2-1; the D is unclear. Trimming removed 0 bases from V and 5 bases from J, with 6 bases in between. Germline V lookup: CDR1 SGHNT, CDR2 YYREEE (reference sequence). CDR3 length: 13 residues. CDR3 DNA sequence: TGTGCCAGCAGCTTGGGGCGTAACAATGAGCAGTTCTTC. It specifies CASSLGRNNEQFF.

The gene calls are TRBV2 and TRBJ1-2; 7 bases line up with TRBD1. J lost 4 bases, V lost 6 bases, and 11 bases had no gene match. This CDR3 is 15 amino acids long. The germline V gene encodes CDR1 SNHLY and CDR2 FYNNEI. The CDR3 bases are TGTGCCAGCAGCGGGACAGTGAGCGGGACCTATGGCTACACCTTC. Translating it yields CASSGTVSGTYGYTF. Using reference TRBV2 and TRBJ1-2 for the parts outside the CDR3, the full variable domain is EPEVTQTPSHQVTQMGQEVILRCVPISNHLYFYWYRQILGQKVEFLVSFYNNEISEKSEIFDDQFSVERPDGSNFTLKIRSTKLEDSAMYFCASSGTVSGTYGYTFGSGTRLTVV.

The count of this clone is one. V is TRBV2 and J is TRBJ2-2; tentative D call: TRBD2 (5 bases). The CDR3 contains 16 residues. Germline CDR1 and CDR2: SNHLY and FYNNEI. V lost 5 bases and J lost 4, with 17 bases in between. The CDR3 DNA is TGTGCCAGCAGTCCTCAGCAGAGGGAAAGCACCGGGGAGCTGTTTTTT. It is translated as CASSPQQRESTGELFF.

The V gene is TRBV7-9, the J gene TRBJ2-4; D remains unclear. This CDR3 spans 16 amino acids. CDR1 and CDR2 from the germline V gene are SEHNR and FQNEAQ (reference sequence). V lost 5 bases and J 0 bases, leaving 14 bases between the germline ends. The CDR3 here is CASSHRAGLAKNIQYF. The CDR3, as DNA: TGTGCCAGCAGCCACAGAGCCGGGTTAGCCAAAAACATTCAGTACTTC.

This chain links TRBV4-3 with TRBJ2-7, with D possibly TRBD1 on 6 matching bases. The V end was cut by 0 bases, the J end by 7 bases, with 10 bases between. Germline V gene data show CDR1 as LGHNA and CDR2 as YSLEER. This CDR3 has 13 amino acids. CDR3 DNA: TGCGCCAGCAGCCAAGACAGGGGTCGGGAGCAGTACTTC. This gives the protein CASSQDRGREQYF.

The genes are TRBV11-2 and TRBJ2-1; TRBD2 agrees at 11 bases. The V gene's germline CDR1 is SGHAT and CDR2 FQNNGV. The CDR3 is 15 amino acids. Trimming removed 0 bases from V and 9 bases from J; junction bases left unmatched: 4. The CDR3 DNA follows: TGTGCCAGCAGCTTAGAACTAGCGGGAGTCAGTGAGCAGTTCTTC. Amino acid sequence: CASSLELAGVSEQFF.

This clone came up once. This chain joins TRBV5-4 and TRBJ1-1; weak D call: TRBD1 (5 bases). The CDR3 extends over 17 amino acids. Germline V CDR1 and CDR2: SGHNT, YYREEE (reference sequence). The V end was cut by 2 bases, the J end by 0 bases, with 17 bases between. CDR3: CASSFGGLGRVNTEAFF. In nucleotides, the CDR3 is TGTGCCAGCAGCTTCGGGGGGTTGGGGAGGGTGAACACTGAAGCTTTCTTT. Full variable domain (rest looked up from reference TRBV5-4 and TRBJ1-1): ETGVTQSPTHLIKTRGQQVTLRCSSQSGHNTVSWYQQALGQGPQFIFQYYREEENGRGNFPPRFSGLQFPNYSSELNVNALELDDSALYLCASSFGGLGRVNTEAFFGQGTRLTVV.

The chain joins TRBV28 to TRBJ2-5; 8 bases line up with TRBD2. The J segment lost 1 base and the V segment lost 4 bases, leaving 5 bases of the junction unmatched. Germline CDR1 is MDHEN and CDR2 is SYDVKM. The CDR3 is 15 amino acids. CDR3 nucleotides: TGTGCCAGCAGTTCCGAACTAGCGGCCCAAGAGACCCAGTACTTC. Amino acid sequence: CASSSELAAQETQYF. The full variable domain, rest sourced from reference TRBV28 and TRBJ2-5, is DVKVTQSSRYLVKRTGEKVFLECVQDMDHENMFWYRQDPGLGLRLIYFSYDVKMKEKGDIPEGYSVSREKKERFSLILESASTNQTSMYLCASSSELAAQETQYFGPGTRLLVL.

Here the CDR3 DNA reads TGTGCCAGCAGCCGTACGGGGACTAGCTCCTACGAGCAGTACTTC. Its translation is CASSRTGTSSYEQYF. This chain joins TRBV14 and TRBJ2-7; TRBD2 agrees at 8 bases. The ends lost 4 bases at V and 0 bases at J; junction bases unmatched: 5. CDR3 length: 15 residues. CDR1 is SGHDN, CDR2 FVKESK, per germline.

CDR3 nucleotide sequence: TGTGCCAGCAGCTCCGGAGGCTCCTACGAGCAGTACTTC. Translation: CASSSGGSYEQYF. The gene calls are TRBV13 and TRBJ2-7; perhaps TRBD2 as D (5 bases). The CDR3 is 13 residues long. Germline CDR1 reads PRHDT; CDR2 reads FYEKMQ (reference sequence). Trimming took 4 bases from V and 0 from J, leaving 7 bases between them. The full variable domain, completed using reference TRBV13 and TRBJ2-7, is AAGVIQSPRHLIKEKRETATLKCYPIPRHDTVYWYQQGPGQDPQFLISFYEKMQSDKGSIPDRFSAQQFSDYHSELNMSSLELGDSALYFCASSSGGSYEQYFGPGTRLTVT.

The chain carries TRBV15 and TRBJ2-7; tentative D call: TRBD2 (6 bases). The CDR3 runs to 14 residues. CDR1 is LNHNV, CDR2 YYDKDF, per germline (reference sequence). V lost 4 bases, J lost 4 bases, and 14 bases lay in between. CDR3 protein: CATSMGRGIYEQYF. The CDR3 DNA reads TGTGCCACCAGCATGGGACGGGGGATTTACGAGCAGTACTTC.

V and J are TRBV6-5 and TRBJ2-3; no clear D. The CDR3 is 11 residues long. The germline V gene encodes CDR1 MNHEY and CDR2 SVGAGI. Trimming took 7 bases from V and 4 from J, leaving 6 bases between them. CDR3: CASTASDTQYF. In nucleotides, the CDR3 is TGTGCCAGCACCGCGTCAGATACGCAGTATTTT.

The chain couples TRBV19 to TRBJ1-2; possibly TRBD1 for D (6 bases). V was trimmed by 6 bases and J by 8 bases, leaving 22 bases between them. This CDR3 has 15 residues. Germline V gene data show CDR1 as LNHDA and CDR2 as SQIVND (reference sequence). The CDR3 sequence: CASRVRGALEGGYTF. DNA for the CDR3: TGTGCCAGTAGAGTAAGGGGGGCCCTAGAAGGCGGCTACACCTTC.

This sequence joins TRBV14 and TRBJ2-7; D remains unclear. This CDR3 is built from 14 residues. From germline, CDR1 is SGHDN and CDR2 FVKESK. Trimming removed 0 bases at V and 5 bases at J, with 11 bases between. This CDR3 reads CASSQDTVWDEQYF. The CDR3 region has the DNA TGTGCCAGCAGCCAAGACACAGTGTGGGACGAGCAGTACTTC.

The V call is TRBV15, the J call TRBJ1-1; the match to TRBD1 covers 7 bases. With V trimmed by 2 bases and J by 5 bases, 5 bases remained unmatched. Germline CDR1 and CDR2: LNHNV and YYDKDF (reference sequence). This CDR3 has 14 residues. The CDR3 spells CATSRTTGRTEAFF. The CDR3 DNA reads as TGTGCCACCAGCAGAACGACAGGGAGGACTGAAGCTTTCTTT. Filled out from reference TRBV15 and TRBJ1-1, the complete variable domain reads DAMVIQNPRYQVTQFGKPVTLSCSQTLNHNVMYWYQQKSSQAPKLLFHYYDKDFNNEADTPDNFQSRRPNTSFCFLDIRSPGLGDTAMYLCATSRTTGRTEAFFGQGTRLTVV.

The rearrangement uses TRBV5-6 and TRBJ1-4; no reliable D call. In germline, CDR1 is SGHDT, CDR2 YYEEEE. The CDR3 contains 17 residues. Trimming stripped 1 base from V and 5 bases from J, with 18 bases between. As DNA, the CDR3 is TGTGCCAGCAGCTTGTCGTTACGTGGGAACGAAAATGAAAAACTGTTTTTT. This encodes CASSLSLRGNENEKLFF.

This chain uses TRBV13 with TRBJ1-1, with D uncertain. Germline V gene data show CDR1 as PRHDT and CDR2 as FYEKMQ (reference sequence). V was clipped by 0 bases and J by 1 base, with 9 bases between them. The CDR3 is 15 residues long. The CDR3 loop reads CASSLGLTPNTEAFF. The CDR3 nucleotides read TGTGCCAGCAGCTTAGGCCTCACCCCGAACACTGAAGCTTTCTTT.

The chain couples TRBV19 to TRBJ1-1; possible D gene TRBD1, 5 bases. This CDR3 has 16 amino acids. The V end was cut by 4 bases, the J end by 1 base, with 16 bases between. From germline, CDR1 is LNHDA and CDR2 SQIVND (reference sequence). CDR3: CASSSRDFGANTEAFF. DNA of the CDR3: TGTGCCAGTAGTAGCCGGGACTTCGGAGCGAACACTGAAGCTTTCTTT. Full variable domain (remainder filled in from reference TRBV19 and TRBJ1-1): DGGITQSPKYLFRKEGQNVTLSCEQNLNHDAMYWYRQDPGQGLRLIYYSQIVNDFQKGDIAEGYSVSREKKESFPLTVTSAQKNPTAFYLCASSSRDFGANTEAFFGQGTRLTVV.

V usage is TRBV18 and J usage is TRBJ2-7, with D maybe TRBD1 (7 bases). V was pared by 3 bases and J by 2 bases, with 11 bases between. Germline CDR1 KGHSH, CDR2 LQKENI. The CDR3 sequence is 14 residues long. The CDR3 is CASSPGGQTYEQYF. The CDR3 nucleotides are TGTGCCAGCTCACCCGGGGGACAGACCTACGAGCAGTACTTC.

The chain is built from TRBV7-9 and TRBJ2-7; possibly TRBD1 for D (6 bases). Germline assignment: CDR1 SEHNR and CDR2 FQNEAQ (reference sequence). The CDR3 is 13 amino acids. Trimming took 3 bases from V and 2 from J, leaving 8 bases between them. The CDR3 reads CASSLWDTYEQYF. As DNA, the CDR3 is TGTGCCAGCAGCTTGTGGGACACCTACGAGCAGTACTTC.